These T cell receptor beta chains were read from a single sample in a study of tumour-infiltrating T cells in Burkitt lymphoma. Clones were sequenced by immunoSEQ multiplex PCR, and TCRdb holds only the in-frame ones, with some missing. Here the sample spans more than 750 clones, 20% to 30% being singletons. The sequencing input was tumor tissue. The receptor source for this set is a human donor with Burkitt lymphoma. Each CDR3 is given with its conserved first and last residue. The order of the fields is J gene, D gene, V gene, clone size, CDR3 DNA, CDR3 protein. A D gene is named only where the DNA matches it firmly. Clone size appears in some rows only: once, few, many, or a class for an expanded clone.

TRBJ1-1 TRBD1 TRBV7-9 large TGTGCCAGCAGCTTAGTGACAGGGTACGGGACTGAAGCTTTCTTT CASSLVTGYGTEAFF
TRBJ1-1 NA TRBV7-8 NA TGTGCCAGCACCCCAGGTGGGGGTCACACTGAAGCTTTCTTT CASTPGGGHTEAFF
TRBJ2-7 TRBD2 TRBV9 few TGTGCCAGCAGCGTAGCCAGTGGTAGCGGGGTCCCCTACGAGCAGTACTTC CASSVASGSGVPYEQYF
TRBJ1-2 NA TRBV7-6 NA TGTGCCAGCAGCTTAGAGCCCCAGGGGATGGGCTACACCTTC CASSLEPQGMGYTF
TRBJ2-2 NA TRBV7-9 NA TGTGCCAGCAGCTCCGGACAGGGAGGGATCGGCACCGGGGAGCTGTTTTTT CASSSGQGGIGTGELFF
TRBJ2-7 NA TRBV6-5 large TGTGCCAGCATGACGGGCAATACCTACGAGCAGTACTTC CASMTGNTYEQYF
TRBJ1-2 NA TRBV19 few TGTGCCAGTAGTATAGATCCCAAGACAACTTATGGCTACACCTTC CASSIDPKTTYGYTF
TRBJ1-5 NA TRBV29-1 large TGCAGCGTTGGGGGGGGTGTAGGTCAGCCCCAGCATTTT CSVGGGVGQPQHF
TRBJ2-3 NA TRBV15 NA TGTGCCACCAGCAGAGAGAGGGGATTCACAGATACGCAGTATTTT CATSRERGFTDTQYF
TRBJ2-3 NA TRBV19 NA TGTGCCAGTACTTCCGTGGGGAGGTGGACAGATACGCAGTATTTT CASTSVGRWTDTQYF
TRBJ2-1 TRBD1 TRBV30 NA TGCTCAGGGGGAGCGTACAATGAGCAGTTCTTC CSGGAYNEQFF
TRBJ2-7 TRBD1 TRBV7-9 few TGTGCCAGCAGCCGCCCGGGACAGAGCTCCTACGAGCAGTACTTC CASSRPGQSSYEQYF
TRBJ2-5 NA TRBV2 NA TGTGCCAGCAGTGAATGGGGAACACAAGAGACCCAGTACTTC CASSEWGTQETQYF
TRBJ2-1 NA TRBV10-3 few TGTGCCATCAGTGAAGGAGGGCATGAGCAGTTCTTC CAISEGGHEQFF
TRBJ1-2 NA TRBV5-4 NA TGTGCCAGCAGCTTGGCAGGCCAGCGTGGCTACACCTTC CASSLAGQRGYTF
TRBJ2-5 TRBD1 TRBV9 few TGTGCCAGCAGCGTAGGACAGGGGCCCTCCTTGGGGGAGACCCAGTACTTC CASSVGQGPSLGETQYF
TRBJ2-1 TRBD2 TRBV27 NA TGTGCCAGCAGTGGGGGACTAGCGGTCGTCGATGAGCAGTTCTTC CASSGGLAVVDEQFF
TRBJ1-3 NA TRBV30 NA TGTGCAGCAGGACTCTCTGGAAACACCATATATTTT CAAGLSGNTIYF
TRBJ2-3 NA TRBV6-1 NA TGTGCCAGCAGTGAAAGGTCAGATACGCAGTATTTT CASSERSDTQYF
TRBJ2-1 NA TRBV9 large TGTGCCAGCAGCGGTACTAATGAGCAGTTCTTC CASSGTNEQFF